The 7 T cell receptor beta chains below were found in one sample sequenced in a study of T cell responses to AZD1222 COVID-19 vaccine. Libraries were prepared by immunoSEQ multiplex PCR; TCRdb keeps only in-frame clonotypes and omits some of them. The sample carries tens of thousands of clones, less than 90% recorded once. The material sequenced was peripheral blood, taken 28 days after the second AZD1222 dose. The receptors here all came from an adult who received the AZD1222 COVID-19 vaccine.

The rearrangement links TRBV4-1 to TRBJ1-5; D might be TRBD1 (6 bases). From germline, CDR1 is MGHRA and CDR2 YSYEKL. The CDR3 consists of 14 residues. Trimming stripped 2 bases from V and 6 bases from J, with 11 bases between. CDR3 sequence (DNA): TGCGCCAGCAGCCAAACAGGGCCTGTTCAGCCCCAGCATTTT. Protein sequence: CASSQTGPVQPQHF.

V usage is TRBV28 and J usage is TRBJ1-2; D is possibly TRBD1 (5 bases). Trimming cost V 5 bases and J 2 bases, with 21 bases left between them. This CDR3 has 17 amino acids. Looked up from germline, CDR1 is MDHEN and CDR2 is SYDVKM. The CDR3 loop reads CASSTQIGGSGNYGYTF. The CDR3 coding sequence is TGTGCCAGCAGTACGCAGATCGGGGGGTCAGGAAACTATGGCTACACCTTC.

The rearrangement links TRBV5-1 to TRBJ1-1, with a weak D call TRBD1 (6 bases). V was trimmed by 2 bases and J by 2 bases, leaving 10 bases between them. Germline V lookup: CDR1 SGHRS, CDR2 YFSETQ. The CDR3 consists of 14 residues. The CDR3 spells CASSLAGQNTEAFF. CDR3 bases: TGCGCCAGCAGCTTAGCGGGACAAAACACTGAAGCTTTCTTT. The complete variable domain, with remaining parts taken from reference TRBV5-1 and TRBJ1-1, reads KAGVTQTPRYLIKTRGQQVTLSCSPISGHRSVSWYQQTPGQGLQFLFEYFSETQRNKGNFPGRFSGRQFSNSRSEMNVSTLELGDSALYLCASSLAGQNTEAFFGQGTRLTVV.

The chain's CDR3 is CASSLGGADNQPQHF. In nucleotides, the CDR3 is TGTGCCAGCAGTTTAGGGGGGGCAGACAATCAGCCCCAGCATTTT. The J gene is TRBJ1-5, the V gene TRBV27, with D maybe TRBD1 (6 bases). V was shortened by 2 bases and J by 3 bases, with 11 bases between the two germline ends. This CDR3 region has 15 residues. The germline V gene has CDR1 MNHEY and CDR2 SMNVEV (reference sequence).

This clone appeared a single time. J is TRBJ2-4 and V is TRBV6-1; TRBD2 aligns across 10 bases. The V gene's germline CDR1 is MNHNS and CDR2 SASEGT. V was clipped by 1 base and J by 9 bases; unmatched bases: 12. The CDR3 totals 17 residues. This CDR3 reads CASSEESRASGGLIQYF. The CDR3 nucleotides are TGTGCCAGCAGTGAAGAGTCAAGGGCTAGCGGGGGTCTCATTCAGTACTTC.

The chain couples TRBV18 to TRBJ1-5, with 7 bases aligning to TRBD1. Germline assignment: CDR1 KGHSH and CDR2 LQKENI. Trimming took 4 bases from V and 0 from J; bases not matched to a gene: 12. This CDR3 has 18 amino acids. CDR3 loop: CASSQLGQPFSSNQPQHF. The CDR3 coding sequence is TGTGCCAGCTCACAGCTGGGACAGCCTTTTAGTAGCAATCAGCCCCAGCATTTT.

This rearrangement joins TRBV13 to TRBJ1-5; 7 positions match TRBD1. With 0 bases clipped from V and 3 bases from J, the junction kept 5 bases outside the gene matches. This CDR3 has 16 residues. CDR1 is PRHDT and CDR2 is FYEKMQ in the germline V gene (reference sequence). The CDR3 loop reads CASSLGGGGDNQPQHF. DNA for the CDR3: TGTGCCAGCAGCTTAGGGGGAGGGGGCGACAATCAGCCCCAGCATTTT.